This T cell receptor beta chain was sequenced in a study of blood T cell repertoires in COVID-19 (TCRdb year 2020). The study in broad terms: Samples from collaborators originated in the United States, Italy and Spain and spanned both the acute and convalescent phases of COVID-19. The material from the prospective study consisted of cDNA or gDNA derived from T cells, B-cell-depleted T cells, or PBMCs. Subjects who had been exposed to COVID-19, were actively infected with it, or had recovered from it provided the deeply sampled blood TCRbeta repertoires that made up the dataset. The repertoires were made available in a free public database intended to serve as a resource for research on the immune response to SARS-CoV-2. Samples came from the ongoing ImmuneRACE study (first 160 participants) plus 1,254 subjects from 6 global collaborators. The sample metadata nearly always contained a de-identified subject ID, COVID-19 status, age in years and sex. Where available, HLA class I and class II types were obtained from metadata supplied by the sample provider rather than from assay-based typing.

TCRbeta CDR3 regions were amplified from genomic DNA using the immunoSEQ Assay, a bias-controlled multiplex PCR. The original methods were these. Within the assay, amplification of reference gene primers was used to estimate how many nucleated cells each sample contained. To quantify the absolute abundance of each unique TCRbeta CDR3 rearrangement, sequence reads were collapsed and filtered. For each sample, productive Simpson clonality was calculated as the square root of Simpson's diversity index over productive rearrangements. TCRdb re-hosts the immuneACCESS table, in-frame sequences only. Its copies lack some clones; in the studies checked, an unresolved V gene accounts for under half of them, and the cause for the rest is not known. V, J and clone size are those of that table, while D and trimming were read from the DNA. The sample records under 300,000 clones, about 83% of which are singletons. 1.9% of the sample belongs to the ten largest clones.

Its CDR3 holds 14 amino acids, cysteine through phenylalanine. Left in the record is the CDR3 DNA by itself, 42 bases read in frame from the first base. The CDR1 and CDR2 encoded by the germline V gene are SGDLS and YYNGEE. V is cut by 6 bases and J by 6 bases, and the space between the germline ends is 17 bases. What the authors observed across the whole study: The quantity of clinical and demographic metadata differed by source and by participant and was supplied without curation.

Samples from volunteer blood donors who had recovered from COVID-19 were contributed by a second Seattle source. Each collaborating institution followed its own protocols to collect whole blood in K2EDTA tubes. Collaborator samples were shipped for TCRbeta analysis as frozen whole blood, isolated PBMCs, or DNA extracted from either sample type. Points on this clone: Its antigen is not yet known. No much larger clonotype is one base removed from it; base qualities were not supplied.

The chain uses TRBV9 and TRBJ2-3; TRBD1 might be the D gene, on 6 matching bases. The sequence derives from a man aged 30 to 39 who had recovered from COVID-19. Source material: peripheral blood. The DNA is as follows: TGTGCCAGCACGGTCGGTCGTCAGGGGGATACGCAGTATTTT. Its protein reads: CASTVGRQGDTQYF. The full variable domain, with segments outside the CDR3 supplied by the reference TRBV9 and TRBJ2-3 proteins, appears as DSGVTQTPKHLITATGQRVTLRCSPRSGDLSVYWYQQSLDQGLQFLIQYYNGEERAKGNILERFSAQQFPDLHSELNLSSLELGDSALYFCASTVGRQGDTQYFGPGTRLTVL.